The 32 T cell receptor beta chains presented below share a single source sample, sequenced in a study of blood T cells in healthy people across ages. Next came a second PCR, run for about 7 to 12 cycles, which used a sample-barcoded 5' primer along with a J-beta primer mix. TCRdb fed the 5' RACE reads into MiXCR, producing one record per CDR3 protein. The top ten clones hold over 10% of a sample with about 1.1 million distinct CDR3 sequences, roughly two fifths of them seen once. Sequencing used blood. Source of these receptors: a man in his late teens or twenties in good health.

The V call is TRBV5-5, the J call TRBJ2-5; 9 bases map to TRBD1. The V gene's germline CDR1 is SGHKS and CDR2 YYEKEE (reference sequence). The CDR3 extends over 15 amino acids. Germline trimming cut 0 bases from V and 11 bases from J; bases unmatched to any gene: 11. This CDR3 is CASSLDRTGDNEQYF. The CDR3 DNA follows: TGTGCCAGCAGCTTGGATAGGACAGGGGACAATGAGCAGTACTTC.

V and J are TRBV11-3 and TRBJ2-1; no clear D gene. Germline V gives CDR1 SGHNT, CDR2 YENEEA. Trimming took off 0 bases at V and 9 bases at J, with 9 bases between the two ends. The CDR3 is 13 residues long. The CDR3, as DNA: TGTGCCAGCAGCTTAGAGGATTTGGGTGAGCAGTTCTTC. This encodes CASSLEDLGEQFF.

CDR3 region: CASSYGGSGAFF. In DNA, the CDR3 is TGTGCCAGCAGTTACGGGGGGTCAGGAGCTTTCTTT. This chain joins TRBV6-6 and TRBJ1-1, with D perhaps matching TRBD1 (5 bases). The germline V gene has CDR1 MNHNY and CDR2 SVGAGI (reference sequence). The germline V and J ends were trimmed by 2 bases and 10 bases, with 11 bases remaining between them. The CDR3 loop spans 12 amino acids.

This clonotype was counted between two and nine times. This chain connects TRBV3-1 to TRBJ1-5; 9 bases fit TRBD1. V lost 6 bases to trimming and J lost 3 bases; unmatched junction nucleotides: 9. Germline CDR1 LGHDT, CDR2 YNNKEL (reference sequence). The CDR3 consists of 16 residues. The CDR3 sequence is CASSPTGGENNQPQHF. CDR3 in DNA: TGTGCCAGCAGTCCCACAGGGGGCGAGAACAATCAGCCCCAGCATTTT. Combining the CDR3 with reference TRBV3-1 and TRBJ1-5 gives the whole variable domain DTAVSQTPKYLVTQMGNDKSIKCEQNLGHDTMYWYKQDSKKFLKIMFSYNNKELIINETVPNRFSPKSPDKAHLNLHINSLELGDSAVYFCASSPTGGENNQPQHFGDGTRLSIL.

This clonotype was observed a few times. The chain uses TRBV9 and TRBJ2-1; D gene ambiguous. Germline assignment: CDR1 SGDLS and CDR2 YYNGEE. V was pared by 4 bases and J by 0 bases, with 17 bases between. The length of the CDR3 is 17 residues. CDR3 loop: CASSTPRTGSSYNEQFF. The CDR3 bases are TGTGCCAGCAGCACACCGAGGACGGGCAGCTCCTACAATGAGCAGTTCTTC.

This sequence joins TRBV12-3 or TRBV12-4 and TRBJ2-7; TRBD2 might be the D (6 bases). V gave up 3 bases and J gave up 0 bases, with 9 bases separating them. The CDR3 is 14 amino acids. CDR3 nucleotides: TGTGCCAGCAGTTTTGCTAGCGTCTCCTACGAGCAGTACTTC. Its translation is CASSFASVSYEQYF.

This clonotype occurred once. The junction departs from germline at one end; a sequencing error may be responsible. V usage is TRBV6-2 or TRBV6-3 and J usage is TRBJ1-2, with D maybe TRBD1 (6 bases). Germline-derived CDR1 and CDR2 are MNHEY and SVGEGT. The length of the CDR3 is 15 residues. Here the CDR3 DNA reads TGTGCCAGCAGTTACTTCGTGGGGGCTAACTCTGGCTACACCTTC. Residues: CASSYFVGANSGYTF.

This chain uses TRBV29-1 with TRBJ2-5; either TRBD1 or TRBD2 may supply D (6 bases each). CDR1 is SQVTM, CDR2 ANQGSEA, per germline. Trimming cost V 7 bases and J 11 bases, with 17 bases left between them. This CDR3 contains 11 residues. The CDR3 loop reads CSGTGKGGQYF. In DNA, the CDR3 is TGCAGCGGCACAGGGAAAGGAGGGCAGTACTTC.

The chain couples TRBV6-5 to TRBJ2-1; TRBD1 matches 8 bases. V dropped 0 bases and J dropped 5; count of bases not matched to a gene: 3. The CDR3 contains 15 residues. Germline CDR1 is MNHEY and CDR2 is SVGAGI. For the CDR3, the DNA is TGTGCCAGCAGTTACTCGGGGACAGGTAACAATGAGCAGTTCTTC. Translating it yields CASSYSGTGNNEQFF.

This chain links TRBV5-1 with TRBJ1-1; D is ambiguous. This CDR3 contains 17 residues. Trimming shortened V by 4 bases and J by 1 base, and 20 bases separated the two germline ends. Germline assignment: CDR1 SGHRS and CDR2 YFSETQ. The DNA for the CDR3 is TGCGCCAGCAGCACGGGGAGTATCGGAATCTCGAACACTGAAGCTTTCTTT. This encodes CASSTGSIGISNTEAFF. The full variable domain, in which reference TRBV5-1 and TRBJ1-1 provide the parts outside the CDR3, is KAGVTQTPRYLIKTRGQQVTLSCSPISGHRSVSWYQQTPGQGLQFLFEYFSETQRNKGNFPGRFSGRQFSNSRSEMNVSTLELGDSALYLCASSTGSIGISNTEAFFGQGTRLTVV.

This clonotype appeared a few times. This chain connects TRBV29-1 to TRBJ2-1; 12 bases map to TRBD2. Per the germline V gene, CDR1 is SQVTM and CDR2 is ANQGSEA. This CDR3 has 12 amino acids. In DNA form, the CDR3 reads TGCATGACTAGCGGGGGCCTCGGTGAGCAGTTCTTC. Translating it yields CMTSGGLGEQFF.

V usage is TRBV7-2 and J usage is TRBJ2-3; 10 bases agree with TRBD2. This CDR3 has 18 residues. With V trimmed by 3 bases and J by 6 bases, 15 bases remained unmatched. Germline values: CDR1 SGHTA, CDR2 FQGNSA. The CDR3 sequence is CASSLGPASGRGGDTQYF. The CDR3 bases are TGTGCCAGCAGCTTGGGGCCCGCTAGCGGGAGAGGAGGGGATACGCAGTATTTT.

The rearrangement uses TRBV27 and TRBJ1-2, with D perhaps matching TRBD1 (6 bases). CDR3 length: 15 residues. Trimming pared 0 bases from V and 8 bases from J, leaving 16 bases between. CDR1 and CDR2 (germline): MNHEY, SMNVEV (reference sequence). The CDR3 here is CASSLSGAAGYGYTF. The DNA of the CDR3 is TGTGCCAGCAGTTTATCGGGGGCAGCCGGCTACGGCTACACCTTC.

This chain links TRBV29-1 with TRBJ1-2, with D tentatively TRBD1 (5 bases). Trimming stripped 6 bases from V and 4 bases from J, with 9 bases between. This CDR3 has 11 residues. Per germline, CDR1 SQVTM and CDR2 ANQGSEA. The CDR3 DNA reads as TGCAGCGTCAAACAGGCCTATGGCTACACCTTC. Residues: CSVKQAYGYTF.

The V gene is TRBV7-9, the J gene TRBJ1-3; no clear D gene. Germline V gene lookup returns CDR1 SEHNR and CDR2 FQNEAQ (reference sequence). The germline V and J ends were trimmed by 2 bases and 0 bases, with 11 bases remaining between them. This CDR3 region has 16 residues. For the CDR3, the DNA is TGTGCCAGCAGCTTAAGGGCAGGAGGCTCTGGAAACACCATATATTTT. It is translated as CASSLRAGGSGNTIYF.

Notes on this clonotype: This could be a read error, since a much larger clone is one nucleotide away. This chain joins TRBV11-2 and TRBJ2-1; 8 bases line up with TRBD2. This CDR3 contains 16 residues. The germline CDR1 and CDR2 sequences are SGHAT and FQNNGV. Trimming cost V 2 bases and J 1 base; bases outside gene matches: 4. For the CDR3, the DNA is TGTGCCAGCAGCTTATGGGGCGGGGGGTCCTACAATGAGCAGTTCTTC. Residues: CASSLWGGGSYNEQFF.

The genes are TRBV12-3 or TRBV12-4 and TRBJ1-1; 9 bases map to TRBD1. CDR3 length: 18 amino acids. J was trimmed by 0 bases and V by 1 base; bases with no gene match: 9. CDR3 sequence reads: CASSLVNRGLNMNTEAFF. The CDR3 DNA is TGTGCCAGCAGTTTAGTCAACAGGGGGCTTAATATGAACACTGAAGCTTTCTTT.

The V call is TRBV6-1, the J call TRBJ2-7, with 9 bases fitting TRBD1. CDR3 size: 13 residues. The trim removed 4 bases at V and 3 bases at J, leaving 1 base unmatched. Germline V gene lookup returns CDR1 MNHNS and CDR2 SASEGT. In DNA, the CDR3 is TGTGCCAGCAGTGTGGACAGGGGCTACGAGCAGTACTTC. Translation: CASSVDRGYEQYF.

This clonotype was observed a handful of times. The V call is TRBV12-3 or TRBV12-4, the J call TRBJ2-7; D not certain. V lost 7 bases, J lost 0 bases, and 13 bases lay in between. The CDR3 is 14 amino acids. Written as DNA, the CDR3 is TGTGCCAGCAACCTATCGCCGAGCTCCTACGAGCAGTACTTC. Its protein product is CASNLSPSSYEQYF.

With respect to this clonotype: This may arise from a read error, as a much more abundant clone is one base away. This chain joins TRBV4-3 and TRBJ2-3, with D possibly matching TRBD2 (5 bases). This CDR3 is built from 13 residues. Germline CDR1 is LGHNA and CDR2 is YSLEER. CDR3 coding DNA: TGCGCCTGCAGCCAACTGGAGGAGGATACGCAGTATTTT. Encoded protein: CACSQLEEDTQYF.

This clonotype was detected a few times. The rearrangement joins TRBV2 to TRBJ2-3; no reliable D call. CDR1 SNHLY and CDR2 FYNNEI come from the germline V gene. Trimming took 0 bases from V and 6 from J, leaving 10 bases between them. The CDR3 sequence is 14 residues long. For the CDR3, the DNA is TGTGCCAGCAGTGAAGCGCTAGTCCCTGATACGCAGTATTTT. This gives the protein CASSEALVPDTQYF.

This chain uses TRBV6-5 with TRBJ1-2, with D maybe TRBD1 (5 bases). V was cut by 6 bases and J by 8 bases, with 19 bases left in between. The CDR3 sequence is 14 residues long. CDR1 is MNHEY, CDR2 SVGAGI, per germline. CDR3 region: CASRFHRQIEGYTF. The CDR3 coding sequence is TGTGCCAGCAGATTTCATAGACAGATTGAGGGCTACACCTTC.

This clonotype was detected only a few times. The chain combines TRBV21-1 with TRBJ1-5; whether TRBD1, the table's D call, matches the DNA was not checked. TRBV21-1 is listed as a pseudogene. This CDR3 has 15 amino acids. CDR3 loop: CASSKIRGGDQPQHF. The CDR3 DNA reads TGTGCCAGCAGCAAAATTAGAGGGGGGGATCAGCCCCAGCATTTT.

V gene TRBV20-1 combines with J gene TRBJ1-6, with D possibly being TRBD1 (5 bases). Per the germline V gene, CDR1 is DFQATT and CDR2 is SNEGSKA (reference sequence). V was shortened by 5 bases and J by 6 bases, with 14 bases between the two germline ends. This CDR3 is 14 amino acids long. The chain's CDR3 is CSAAPSGPNSPLHF. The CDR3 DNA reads TGCAGTGCTGCCCCGTCAGGGCCTAATTCACCCCTCCACTTT.

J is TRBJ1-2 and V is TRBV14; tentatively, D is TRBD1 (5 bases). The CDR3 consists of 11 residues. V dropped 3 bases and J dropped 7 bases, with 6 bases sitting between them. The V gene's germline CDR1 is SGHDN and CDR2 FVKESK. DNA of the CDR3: TGTGCCAGCAGCCATGGGGGTGGCTACACCTTC. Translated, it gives CASSHGGGYTF.

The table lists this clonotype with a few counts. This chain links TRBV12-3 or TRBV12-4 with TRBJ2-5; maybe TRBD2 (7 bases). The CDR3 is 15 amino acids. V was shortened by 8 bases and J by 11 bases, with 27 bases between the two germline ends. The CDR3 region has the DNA TGTGCCAGCGGCGGGGGCAACCTAACCTACAATGAGCAGTACTTC. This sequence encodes CASGGGNLTYNEQYF.

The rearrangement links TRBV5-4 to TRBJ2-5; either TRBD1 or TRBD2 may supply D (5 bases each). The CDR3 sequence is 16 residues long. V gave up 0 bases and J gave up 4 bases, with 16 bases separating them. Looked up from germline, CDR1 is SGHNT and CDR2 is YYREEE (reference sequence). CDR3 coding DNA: TGTGCCAGCAGCTTGGACGGGGCAGGGACCTTAGAGACCCAGTACTTC. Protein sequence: CASSLDGAGTLETQYF.

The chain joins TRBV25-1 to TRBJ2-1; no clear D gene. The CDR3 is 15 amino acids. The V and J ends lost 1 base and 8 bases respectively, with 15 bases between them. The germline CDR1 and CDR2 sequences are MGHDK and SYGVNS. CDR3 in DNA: TGTGCCAGCAGTGAATCAGGTGGGGTTTCGGATGAGCAGTTCTTC. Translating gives CASSESGGVSDEQFF. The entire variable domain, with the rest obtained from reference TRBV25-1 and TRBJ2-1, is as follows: EADIYQTPRYLVIGTGKKITLECSQTMGHDKMYWYQQDPGMELHLIHYSYGVNSTEKGDLSSESTVSRIRTEHFPLTLESARPSHTSQYLCASSESGGVSDEQFFGPGTRLTVL.

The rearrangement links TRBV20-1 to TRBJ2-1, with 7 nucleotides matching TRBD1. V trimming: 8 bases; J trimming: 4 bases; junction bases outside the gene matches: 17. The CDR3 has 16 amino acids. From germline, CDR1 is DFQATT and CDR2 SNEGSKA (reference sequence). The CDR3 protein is CSMNRPRGRGYNEQFF. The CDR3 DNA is TGCAGTATGAATCGCCCAAGGGGGCGCGGTTACAATGAGCAGTTCTTC.

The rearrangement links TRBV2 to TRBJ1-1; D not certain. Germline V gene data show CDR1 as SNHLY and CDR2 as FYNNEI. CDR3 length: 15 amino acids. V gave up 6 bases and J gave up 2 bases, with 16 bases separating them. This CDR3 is CASRKDGSLNTEAFF. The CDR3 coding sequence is TGTGCCAGCAGAAAGGACGGCTCCCTCAACACTGAAGCTTTCTTT. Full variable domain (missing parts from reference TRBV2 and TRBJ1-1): EPEVTQTPSHQVTQMGQEVILRCVPISNHLYFYWYRQILGQKVEFLVSFYNNEISEKSEIFDDQFSVERPDGSNFTLKIRSTKLEDSAMYFCASRKDGSLNTEAFFGQGTRLTVV.

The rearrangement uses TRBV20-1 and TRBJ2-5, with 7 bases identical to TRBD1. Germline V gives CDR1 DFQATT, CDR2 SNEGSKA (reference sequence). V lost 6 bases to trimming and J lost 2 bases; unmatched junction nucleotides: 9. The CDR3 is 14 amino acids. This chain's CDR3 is CSASMTGKQETQYF. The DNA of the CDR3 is TGCAGTGCCTCGATGACAGGGAAACAAGAGACCCAGTACTTC.

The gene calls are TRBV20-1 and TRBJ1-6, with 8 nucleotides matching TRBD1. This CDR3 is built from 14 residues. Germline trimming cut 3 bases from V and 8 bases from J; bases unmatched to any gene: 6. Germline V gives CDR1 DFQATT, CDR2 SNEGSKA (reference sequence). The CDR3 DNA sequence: TGCAGTGCTAGCGAGACAGGGGTTGATTCACCCCTCCACTTT. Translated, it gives CSASETGVDSPLHF.